The 6 T cell receptor beta chains below come from one sample, sequenced in a study of T cell responses to AZD1222 COVID-19 vaccine (dated by TCRdb to the early 2020s). The time point label corresponds to: baseline before first vaccination. Library construction relied on the immunoSEQ multiplex PCR assay. Sourced from immuneACCESS, this table was stored by TCRdb with only in-frame sequences that have V and J called. A share of the clones is absent; for the studies checked, an unresolved V gene accounts for under half, and the remainder has no known explanation. This sample is represented by about 120,000 clones; approximately 90% of them were singletons. Jointly, the top ten make up roughly 12% of the sample. The specimen comprised peripheral blood, sampled on day 0 of AZD1222 vaccination. All receptors derive from an adult in good health.

This chain connects TRBV6-2 or TRBV6-3 to TRBJ2-3; D gene unclear. Germline V gene lookup returns CDR1 MNHEY and CDR2 SVGEGT. Trimming left V 2 bases short and J 8 bases short, with 17 bases between. This CDR3 is 15 amino acids long. CDR3 coding DNA: TGTGCCAGCAGTTACAACAGTCTCGCTCTCGGTACGCAGTATTTT. Its protein is CASSYNSLALGTQYF.

Written as DNA, the CDR3 is TGTGCCAGTGCGAGGGCTAGCGGTGCTAGCACAGATACGCAGTATTTT. It is translated as CASARASGASTDTQYF. The genes are TRBV19 and TRBJ2-3; 7 bases map to TRBD2. Trimming cost V 8 bases and J 0 bases; bases outside gene matches: 11. Germline V gives CDR1 LNHDA, CDR2 SQIVND (reference sequence). The CDR3 has 16 residues.

This chain connects TRBV7-9 to TRBJ1-1; D unclear. Germline V lookup: CDR1 SEHNR, CDR2 FQNEAQ (reference sequence). Trimming left V 2 bases short and J 1 base short, with 5 bases between. The CDR3 contains 13 residues. CDR3 DNA: TGTGCCAGCAGCTTACAGGAGAACACTGAAGCTTTCTTT. This gives the protein CASSLQENTEAFF. The variable domain in full, completed from reference TRBV7-9 and TRBJ1-1, reads DTGVSQNPRHKITKRGQNVTFRCDPISEHNRLYWYRQTLGQGPEFLTYFQNEAQLEKSRLLSDRFSAERPKGSFSTLEIQRTEQGDSAMYLCASSLQENTEAFFGQGTRLTVV.

Details on this clone: This CDR3 is also generated by other DNA sequences in the sample. V and J are TRBV2 and TRBJ2-7; no clear D gene. The V end lost 6 bases, the J end lost 3 bases, and 9 bases lay between the germline ends. CDR1 SNHLY and CDR2 FYNNEI come from the germline V gene. This CDR3 has 12 amino acids. CDR3 region: CASRGSSYEQYF. In DNA form, the CDR3 reads TGTGCCAGCAGAGGGTCAAGCTACGAGCAGTACTTC.

This clone has more than one count but fewer than ten. The chain employs TRBV10-3 and TRBJ2-1; 9 bases align to TRBD2. With 0 bases clipped from V and 4 bases from J, the junction kept 7 bases outside the gene matches. Germline V gene data show CDR1 as ENHRY and CDR2 as SYGVKD. The CDR3 sequence is 17 residues long. For the CDR3, the DNA is TGTGCCATCAGTGAGTCTGGCGGGAGGGCCTCTTACAATGAGCAGTTCTTC. As protein: CAISESGGRASYNEQFF.

This clone has just one count. The rearrangement uses TRBV7-9 and TRBJ2-2; tentative D call: TRBD2 (6 bases). The CDR3 runs to 14 residues. V lost 6 bases and J lost 4, with 12 bases in between. CDR1 and CDR2 (germline): SEHNR, FQNEAQ (reference sequence). This CDR3 reads CASRDAGGTGELFF. CDR3 nucleotides: TGTGCCAGCAGAGACGCCGGGGGCACCGGGGAGCTGTTTTTT.